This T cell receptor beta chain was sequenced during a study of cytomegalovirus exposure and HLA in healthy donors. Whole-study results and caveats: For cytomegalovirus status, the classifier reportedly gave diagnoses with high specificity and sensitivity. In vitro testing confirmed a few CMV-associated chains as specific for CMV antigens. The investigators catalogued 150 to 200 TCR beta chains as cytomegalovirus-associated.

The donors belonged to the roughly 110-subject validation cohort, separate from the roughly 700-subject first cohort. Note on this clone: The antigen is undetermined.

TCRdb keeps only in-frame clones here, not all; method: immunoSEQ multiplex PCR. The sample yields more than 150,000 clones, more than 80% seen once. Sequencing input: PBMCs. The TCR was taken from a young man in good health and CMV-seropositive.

CDR3 nucleotide sequence: TGTGCCAGCAGCCCCCGGACGGACAATGCGGGAGGCTACACCTTC. It translates to CASSPRTDNAGGYTF. The gene calls are TRBV7-8 and TRBJ1-2, with a possible D match to TRBD1 (5 bases). Germline loops: CDR1 SGHVS, CDR2 FQNEAQ. With 5 bases removed from V and 8 bases from J, the gap between germline ends came to 21 bases. The CDR3 loop spans 15 amino acids.